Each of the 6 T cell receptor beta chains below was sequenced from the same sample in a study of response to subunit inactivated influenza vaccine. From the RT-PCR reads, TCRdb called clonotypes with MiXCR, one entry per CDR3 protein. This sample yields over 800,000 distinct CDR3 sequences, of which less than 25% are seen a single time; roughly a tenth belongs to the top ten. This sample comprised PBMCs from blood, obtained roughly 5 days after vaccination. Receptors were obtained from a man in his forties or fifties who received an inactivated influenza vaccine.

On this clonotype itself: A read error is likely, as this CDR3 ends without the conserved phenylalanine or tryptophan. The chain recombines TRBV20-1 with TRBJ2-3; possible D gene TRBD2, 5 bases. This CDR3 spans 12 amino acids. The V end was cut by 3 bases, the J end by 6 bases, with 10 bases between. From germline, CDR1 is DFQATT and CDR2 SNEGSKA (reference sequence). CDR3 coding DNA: TGCAGTGCTAGCCCCGGACTTGATACGCAGTATTTA. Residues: CSASPGLDTQYL.

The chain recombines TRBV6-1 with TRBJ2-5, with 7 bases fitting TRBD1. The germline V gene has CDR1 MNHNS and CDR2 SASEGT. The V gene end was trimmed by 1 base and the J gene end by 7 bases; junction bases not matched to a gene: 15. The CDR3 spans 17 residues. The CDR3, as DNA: TGTGCCAGCAGTGAAGTACCGGGACAGTCTACCAGAGGGACCCAGTACTTC. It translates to CASSEVPGQSTRGTQYF.

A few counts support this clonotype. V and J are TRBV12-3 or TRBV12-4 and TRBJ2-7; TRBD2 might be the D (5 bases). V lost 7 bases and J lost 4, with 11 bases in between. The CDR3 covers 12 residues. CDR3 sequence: CASTRTGYEQYF. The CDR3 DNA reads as TGTGCCAGCACTCGGACGGGATACGAGCAGTACTTC.

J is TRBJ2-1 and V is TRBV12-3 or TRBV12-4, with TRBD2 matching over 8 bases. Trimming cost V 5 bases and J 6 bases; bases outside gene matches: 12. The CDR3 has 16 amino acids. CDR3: CASSPPGGGRSNEQFF. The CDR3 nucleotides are TGTGCCAGCAGTCCACCGGGGGGGGGCCGGAGCAATGAGCAGTTCTTC.

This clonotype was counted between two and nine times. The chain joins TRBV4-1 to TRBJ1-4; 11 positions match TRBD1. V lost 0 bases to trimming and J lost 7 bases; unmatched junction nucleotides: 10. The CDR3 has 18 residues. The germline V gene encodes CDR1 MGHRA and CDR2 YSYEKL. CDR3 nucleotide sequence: TGCGCCAGCAGCCAAGATCCGCTAATCGGGACAGGGGGTGAAAAACTGTTTTTT. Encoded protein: CASSQDPLIGTGGEKLFF.

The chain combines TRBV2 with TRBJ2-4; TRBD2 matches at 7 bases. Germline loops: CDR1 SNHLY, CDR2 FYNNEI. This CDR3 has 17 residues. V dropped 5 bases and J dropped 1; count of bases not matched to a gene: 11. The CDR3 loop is CASSPRQGGAAKNIQYF. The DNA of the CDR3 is TGTGCCAGCAGTCCAAGGCAGGGAGGGGCGGCCAAAAACATTCAGTACTTC.